These 16 T cell receptor beta chains were all obtained from the same sample, sequenced in a study of control samples from healthy donors and cancer patients. TCRdb's copy holds only in-frame clones and misses some; the assay was immunoSEQ multiplex PCR. The sample shows roughly 120,000 clones, roughly 95% of them seen only once. The source material was blood. Every receptor here comes from a young man in good health.

J is TRBJ2-7 and V is TRBV7-2; 7 bases agree with TRBD2. The CDR3 length is 14 residues. From germline, CDR1 is SGHTA and CDR2 FQGNSA. The V and J ends lost 7 bases and 5 bases, in that order; junction bases with no gene match: 11. Written as DNA, the CDR3 is TGTGCCAGCACGATGAGAAGCGGGGTGGACGAGCAGTACTTC. It specifies CASTMRSGVDEQYF.

This rearrangement joins TRBV30 to TRBJ1-1; D is uncertain. The V end lost 7 bases, the J end lost 5 bases, and 20 bases lay between the germline ends. The CDR3 has 14 residues. Germline loops: CDR1 GTSNPN, CDR2 SVGIG (reference sequence). The CDR3 DNA reads as TGTGCCTACCGAGTGTACTATGGGGTTACTGAAGCTTTCTTT. This sequence encodes CAYRVYYGVTEAFF.

This chain links TRBV5-5 with TRBJ2-3; 12 nucleotides align to TRBD2. Per the germline V gene, CDR1 is SGHKS and CDR2 is YYEKEE (reference sequence). V was clipped by 1 base and J by 6 bases; unmatched bases: 0. The CDR3 runs 14 residues. CDR3 in amino acids: CASSLTSGGDTQYF. In DNA form, the CDR3 reads TGTGCCAGCAGCTTGACTAGCGGGGGGGATACGCAGTATTTT.

The chain recombines TRBV4-3 with TRBJ1-4; 9 nucleotides align to TRBD1. The germline V gene encodes CDR1 LGHNA and CDR2 YSLEER. The CDR3 runs 15 residues. V shed 3 bases and J 5 bases; nucleotides not matched to a gene: 4. CDR3 DNA sequence: TGCGCCAGCAGCCAGGCCGGGACAGGGAATGAAAAACTGTTTTTT. This encodes CASSQAGTGNEKLFF.

The chain employs TRBV14 and TRBJ1-3; D is unclear. Germline V gives CDR1 SGHDN, CDR2 FVKESK. The V end lost 5 bases, the J end lost 0 bases, and 17 bases lay between the germline ends. CDR3 length: 17 amino acids. The CDR3 bases are TGTGCCAGCAGCTCCCTCGGGTGGGGATCCTCTGGAAACACCATATATTTT. It is translated as CASSSLGWGSSGNTIYF.

V gene TRBV11-2 combines with J gene TRBJ1-3; D is undetermined. The CDR3 extends over 13 amino acids. The germline V gene encodes CDR1 SGHAT and CDR2 FQNNGV. V lost 3 bases and J 3 bases, leaving 6 bases between the germline ends. CDR3 nucleotides: TGTGCCAGCAGCTTTCCCAGTGGAAACACCATATATTTT. Translation gives CASSFPSGNTIYF.

The chain joins TRBV19 to TRBJ2-2, with a weak D call TRBD2 (6 bases). There are 13 residues in the CDR3. Germline V gene sequence: CDR1 LNHDA, CDR2 SQIVND (reference sequence). Trimming took off 8 bases at V and 6 bases at J, with 13 bases between the two ends. In DNA form, the CDR3 reads TGTGCCAGTGCCGCCGGAGGGGCCGGGGAGCTGTTTTTT. Protein sequence: CASAAGGAGELFF.

V is TRBV4-1 and J is TRBJ2-1; a possible D gene is TRBD2 (5 bases). Germline V gives CDR1 MGHRA, CDR2 YSYEKL. V was pared by 1 base and J by 2 bases, with 12 bases between. This CDR3 contains 16 residues. The CDR3 spells CASSQAAGPAYNEQFF. In nucleotides, the CDR3 is TGCGCCAGCAGCCAAGCGGCGGGCCCGGCCTACAATGAGCAGTTCTTC.

The V and J genes are TRBV7-2 and TRBJ1-5, with no clear D. This CDR3 contains 13 residues. The V end was cut by 2 bases, the J end by 4 bases, with 6 bases between. The germline gives CDR1 SGHTA, CDR2 FQGNSA. CDR3 sequence reads: CASSLLENQPQHF. The CDR3 DNA sequence: TGTGCCAGCAGCTTACTAGAAAATCAGCCCCAGCATTTT.

J is TRBJ1-2 and V is TRBV9; no reliable D call. This CDR3 contains 15 residues. The V gene's germline CDR1 is SGDLS and CDR2 YYNGEE. V was clipped by 0 bases and J by 0 bases, with 9 bases between them. Here the CDR3 reads CASSVGQRTNYGYTF. The CDR3 DNA follows: TGTGCCAGCAGCGTAGGGCAGCGGACTAACTATGGCTACACCTTC.

This chain uses TRBV30 with TRBJ1-2, with D tentatively TRBD1 (5 bases). V was trimmed by 4 bases and J by 6 bases, leaving 15 bases between them. This CDR3 contains 13 residues. CDR1 and CDR2 (germline): GTSNPN, SVGIG (reference sequence). This CDR3 reads CAWTRGWGDGYTF. Written as DNA, the CDR3 is TGTGCCTGGACCCGGGGCTGGGGGGATGGCTACACCTTC. The full variable domain, its missing parts supplied by reference TRBV30 and TRBJ1-2, is SQTIHQWPATLVQPVGSPLSLECTVEGTSNPNLYWYRQAAGRGLQLLFYSVGIGQISSEVPQNLSASRPQDRQFILSSKKLLLSDSGFYLCAWTRGWGDGYTFGSGTRLTVV.

The chain is built from TRBV4-1 and TRBJ2-5; no clear D gene. Trimming stripped 0 bases from V and 3 bases from J, with 11 bases between. This CDR3 is 15 amino acids long. CDR1 is MGHRA and CDR2 is YSYEKL in the germline V gene. The DNA for the CDR3 is TGCGCCAGCAGCCAAGAACGGCGTCCTGAAGAGACCCAGTACTTC. This gives the protein CASSQERRPEETQYF.

The V and J genes are TRBV12-3 or TRBV12-4 and TRBJ2-3; D not resolved. This CDR3 spans 13 amino acids. Deletions cut 6 bases from V and 4 bases from J, with 11 bases between. The CDR3 DNA reads as TGTGCCAGCAGCTCGGACGAGGCAGATACGCAGTATTTT. It is translated as CASSSDEADTQYF.

The chain joins TRBV20-1 to TRBJ2-3; D unresolved. Germline loops: CDR1 DFQATT, CDR2 SNEGSKA (reference sequence). Trimming removed 4 bases at V and 2 bases at J, with 7 bases between. This CDR3 has 12 residues. DNA of the CDR3: TGCAGTGCTATTGACTTCACAGATACGCAGTATTTT. Translated: CSAIDFTDTQYF.

This chain joins TRBV25-1 and TRBJ1-3, with TRBD1 identical over 7 bases. With 5 bases clipped from V and 4 bases from J, the junction kept 5 bases outside the gene matches. The germline V gene has CDR1 MGHDK and CDR2 SYGVNS. CDR3 length: 14 residues. The CDR3 is CASSSWTGGNTIYF. For the CDR3, the DNA is TGTGCCAGCAGTTCTTGGACAGGCGGAAACACCATATATTTT.

This chain uses TRBV5-4 with TRBJ2-5, with D unresolved. CDR1 and CDR2 (germline): SGHNT, YYREEE (reference sequence). V was clipped by 0 bases and J by 0 bases, with 6 bases between them. This CDR3 has 14 residues. The CDR3 nucleotides are TGTGCCAGCAGCTTGGGACAATACCAAGAGACCCAGTACTTC. It is translated as CASSLGQYQETQYF.